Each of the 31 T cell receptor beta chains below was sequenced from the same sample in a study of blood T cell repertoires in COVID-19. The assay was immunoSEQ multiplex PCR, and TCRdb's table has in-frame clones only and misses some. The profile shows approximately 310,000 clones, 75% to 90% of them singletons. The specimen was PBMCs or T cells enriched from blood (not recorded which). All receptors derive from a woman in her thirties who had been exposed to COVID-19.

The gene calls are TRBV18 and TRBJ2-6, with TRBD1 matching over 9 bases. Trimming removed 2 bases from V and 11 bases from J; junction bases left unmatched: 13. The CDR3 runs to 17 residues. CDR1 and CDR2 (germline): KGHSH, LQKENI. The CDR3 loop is CASSPAAGTGLADVLTF. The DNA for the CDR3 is TGTGCCAGCTCACCAGCGGCCGGGACAGGGTTGGCGGACGTCCTGACTTTC.

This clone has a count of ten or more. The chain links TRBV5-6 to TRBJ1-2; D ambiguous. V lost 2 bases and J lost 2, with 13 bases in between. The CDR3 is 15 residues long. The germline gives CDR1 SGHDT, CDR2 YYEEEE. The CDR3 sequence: CASSFVQARNYGYTF. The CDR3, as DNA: TGTGCCAGCAGCTTTGTCCAGGCCCGCAACTATGGCTACACCTTC. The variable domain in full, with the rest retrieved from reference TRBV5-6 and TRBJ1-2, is DAGVTQSPTHLIKTRGQQVTLRCSPKSGHDTVSWYQQALGQGPQFIFQYYEEEERQRGNFPDRFSGHQFPNYSSELNVNALLLGDSALYLCASSFVQARNYGYTFGSGTRLTVV.

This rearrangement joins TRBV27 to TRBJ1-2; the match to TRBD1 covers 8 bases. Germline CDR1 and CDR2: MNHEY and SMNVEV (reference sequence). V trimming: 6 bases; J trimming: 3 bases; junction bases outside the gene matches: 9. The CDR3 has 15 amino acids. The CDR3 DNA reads TGTGCCAGCAGCTCCAGGGGGCGCGAGTACTATGGCTACACCTTC. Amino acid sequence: CASSSRGREYYGYTF.

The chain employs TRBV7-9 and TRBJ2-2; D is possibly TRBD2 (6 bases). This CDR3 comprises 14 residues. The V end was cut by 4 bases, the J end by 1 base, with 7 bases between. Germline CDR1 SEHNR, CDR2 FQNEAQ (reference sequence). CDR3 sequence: CASSWGLNTGELFF. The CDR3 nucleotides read TGTGCCAGCAGCTGGGGACTGAACACCGGGGAGCTGTTTTTT. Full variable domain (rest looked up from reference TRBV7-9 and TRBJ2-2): DTGVSQNPRHKITKRGQNVTFRCDPISEHNRLYWYRQTLGQGPEFLTYFQNEAQLEKSRLLSDRFSAERPKGSFSTLEIQRTEQGDSAMYLCASSWGLNTGELFFGEGSRLTVL.

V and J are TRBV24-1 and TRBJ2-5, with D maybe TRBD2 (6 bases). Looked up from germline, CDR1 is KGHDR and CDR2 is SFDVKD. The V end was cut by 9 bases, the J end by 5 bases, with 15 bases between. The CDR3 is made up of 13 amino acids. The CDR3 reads CATGGRIGETQYF. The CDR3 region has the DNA TGTGCCACCGGGGGGAGGATAGGCGAGACCCAGTACTTC.

The CDR3 is CASSLVASGSFYEQFF. CDR3 nucleotides: TGTGCCAGTAGTCTGGTCGCTAGCGGGAGTTTCTATGAGCAGTTCTTC. The V call is TRBV19, the J call TRBJ2-1; 10 bases agree with TRBD2. The CDR3 contains 16 residues. CDR1 is LNHDA and CDR2 is SQIVND in the germline V gene (reference sequence). The V segment lost 5 bases and the J segment 8 bases; nucleotides outside the gene matches: 12.

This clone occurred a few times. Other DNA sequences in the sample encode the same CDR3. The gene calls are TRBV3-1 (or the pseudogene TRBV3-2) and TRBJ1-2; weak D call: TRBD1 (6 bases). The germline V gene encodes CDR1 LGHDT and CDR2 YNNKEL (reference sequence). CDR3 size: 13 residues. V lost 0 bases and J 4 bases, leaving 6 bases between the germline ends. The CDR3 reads CASSQDRGYGYTF. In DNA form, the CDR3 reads TGTGCCAGCAGCCAAGACAGGGGCTATGGCTACACCTTC.

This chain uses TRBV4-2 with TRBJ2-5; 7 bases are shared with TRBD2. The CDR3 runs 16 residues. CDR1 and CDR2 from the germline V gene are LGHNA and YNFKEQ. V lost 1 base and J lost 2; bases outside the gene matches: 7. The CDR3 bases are TGTGCCAGCAGCCAAGGATTACCAGCGGGACAAGAGACCCAGTACTTC. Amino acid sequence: CASSQGLPAGQETQYF.

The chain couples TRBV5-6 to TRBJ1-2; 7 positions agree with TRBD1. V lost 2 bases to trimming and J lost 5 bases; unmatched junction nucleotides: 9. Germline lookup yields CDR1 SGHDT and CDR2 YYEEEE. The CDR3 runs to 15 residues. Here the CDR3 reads CASSFLATGNYGYTF. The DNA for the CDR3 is TGTGCCAGCAGCTTTCTAGCGACAGGGAATTATGGCTACACCTTC. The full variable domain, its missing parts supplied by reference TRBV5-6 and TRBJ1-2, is DAGVTQSPTHLIKTRGQQVTLRCSPKSGHDTVSWYQQALGQGPQFIFQYYEEEERQRGNFPDRFSGHQFPNYSSELNVNALLLGDSALYLCASSFLATGNYGYTFGSGTRLTVV.

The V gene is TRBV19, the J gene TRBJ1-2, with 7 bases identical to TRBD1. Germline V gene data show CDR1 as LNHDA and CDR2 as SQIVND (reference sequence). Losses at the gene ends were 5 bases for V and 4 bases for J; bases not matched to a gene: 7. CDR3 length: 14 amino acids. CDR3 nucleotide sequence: TGTGCCAGTAGTCTTCAGGGGGTTGGCTATGGCTACACCTTC. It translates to CASSLQGVGYGYTF. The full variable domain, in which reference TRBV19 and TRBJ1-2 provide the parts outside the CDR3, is DGGITQSPKYLFRKEGQNVTLSCEQNLNHDAMYWYRQDPGQGLRLIYYSQIVNDFQKGDIAEGYSVSREKKESFPLTVTSAQKNPTAFYLCASSLQGVGYGYTFGSGTRLTVV.

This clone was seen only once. The CDR3 loop is CASRIRAPYEQYF. CDR3 bases: TGCGCCAGCAGGATTAGAGCACCCTACGAGCAGTACTTC. V and J are TRBV5-1 and TRBJ2-7; no definite D call. V was clipped by 5 bases and J by 2 bases, with 11 bases between them. This CDR3 region has 13 residues. Germline V gene lookup returns CDR1 SGHRS and CDR2 YFSETQ. Full variable domain (missing parts from reference TRBV5-1 and TRBJ2-7): KAGVTQTPRYLIKTRGQQVTLSCSPISGHRSVSWYQQTPGQGLQFLFEYFSETQRNKGNFPGRFSGRQFSNSRSEMNVSTLELGDSALYLCASRIRAPYEQYFGPGTRLTVT.

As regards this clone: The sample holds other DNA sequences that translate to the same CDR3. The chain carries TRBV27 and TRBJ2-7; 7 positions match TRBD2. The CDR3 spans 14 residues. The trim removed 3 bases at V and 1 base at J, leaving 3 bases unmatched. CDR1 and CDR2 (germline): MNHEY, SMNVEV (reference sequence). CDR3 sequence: CASSFGGSSYEQYF. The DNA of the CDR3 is TGTGCCAGCAGTTTTGGCGGGAGTTCCTACGAGCAGTACTTC.

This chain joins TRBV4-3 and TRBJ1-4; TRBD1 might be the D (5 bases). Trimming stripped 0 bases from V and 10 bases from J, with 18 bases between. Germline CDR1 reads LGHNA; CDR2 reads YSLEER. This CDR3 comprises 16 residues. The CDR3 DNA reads TGCGCCAGCAGCCAAGATCAGGGTTACTCTCCCGGAAAACTGTTTTTT. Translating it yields CASSQDQGYSPGKLFF.

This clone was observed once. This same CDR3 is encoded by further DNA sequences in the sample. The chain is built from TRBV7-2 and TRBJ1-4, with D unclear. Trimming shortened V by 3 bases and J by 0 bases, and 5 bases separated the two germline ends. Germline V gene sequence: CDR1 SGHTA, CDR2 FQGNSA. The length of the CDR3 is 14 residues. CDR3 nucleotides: TGTGCCAGCAGCTTGCGAGCAACTAATGAAAAACTGTTTTTT. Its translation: CASSLRATNEKLFF.

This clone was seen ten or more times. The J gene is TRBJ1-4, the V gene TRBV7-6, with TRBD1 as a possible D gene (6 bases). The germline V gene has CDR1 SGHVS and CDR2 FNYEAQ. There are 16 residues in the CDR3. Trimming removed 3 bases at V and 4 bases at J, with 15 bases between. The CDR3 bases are TGTGCCAGCAGCTTGTCAGGGGCCATGGGTAATGAAAAACTGTTTTTT. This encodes CASSLSGAMGNEKLFF.

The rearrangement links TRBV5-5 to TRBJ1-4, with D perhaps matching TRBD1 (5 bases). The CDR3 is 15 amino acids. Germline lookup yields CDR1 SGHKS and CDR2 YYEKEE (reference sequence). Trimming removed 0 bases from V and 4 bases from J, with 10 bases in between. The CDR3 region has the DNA TGTGCCAGCAGCTTGGGTGGGACTAGTAATGAAAAACTGTTTTTT. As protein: CASSLGGTSNEKLFF.

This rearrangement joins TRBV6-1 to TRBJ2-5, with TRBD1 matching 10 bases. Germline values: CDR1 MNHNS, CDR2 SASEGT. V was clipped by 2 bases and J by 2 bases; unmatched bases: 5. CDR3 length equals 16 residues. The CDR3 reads CASSETRTGGQETQYF. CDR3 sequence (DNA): TGTGCCAGCAGTGAAACAAGGACAGGGGGGCAAGAGACCCAGTACTTC.

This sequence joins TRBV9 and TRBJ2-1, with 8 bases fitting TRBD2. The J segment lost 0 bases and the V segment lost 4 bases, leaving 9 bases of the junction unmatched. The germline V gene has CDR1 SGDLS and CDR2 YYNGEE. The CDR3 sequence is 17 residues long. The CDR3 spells CASSPPGGEVSYNEQFF. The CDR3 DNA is TGTGCCAGCAGCCCCCCCGGGGGGGAAGTCTCCTACAATGAGCAGTTCTTC. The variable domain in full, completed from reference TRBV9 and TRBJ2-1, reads DSGVTQTPKHLITATGQRVTLRCSPRSGDLSVYWYQQSLDQGLQFLIQYYNGEERAKGNILERFSAQQFPDLHSELNLSSLELGDSALYFCASSPPGGEVSYNEQFFGPGTRLTVL.

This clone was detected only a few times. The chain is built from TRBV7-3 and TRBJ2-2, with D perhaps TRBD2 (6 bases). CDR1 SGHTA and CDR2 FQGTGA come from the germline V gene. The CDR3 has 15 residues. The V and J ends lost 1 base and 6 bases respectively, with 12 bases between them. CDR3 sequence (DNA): TGTGCCAGCAGCTTAAATCGGGGGATCGCCGGGGAGCTGTTTTTT. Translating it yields CASSLNRGIAGELFF.

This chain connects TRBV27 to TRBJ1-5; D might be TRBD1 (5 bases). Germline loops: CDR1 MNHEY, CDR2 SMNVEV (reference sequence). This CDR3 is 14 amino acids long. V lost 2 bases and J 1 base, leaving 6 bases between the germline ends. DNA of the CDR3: TGTGCCAGCAGTTTAGGGGGGAGCAATCAGCCCCAGCATTTT. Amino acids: CASSLGGSNQPQHF.

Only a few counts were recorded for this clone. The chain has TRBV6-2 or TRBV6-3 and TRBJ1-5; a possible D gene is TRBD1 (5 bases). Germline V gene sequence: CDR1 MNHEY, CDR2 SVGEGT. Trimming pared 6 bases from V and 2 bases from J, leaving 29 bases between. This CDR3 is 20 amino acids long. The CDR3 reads CASSLSGGRRRSWGNQPQHF. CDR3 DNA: TGTGCCAGCAGCCTCTCCGGGGGGAGACGACGAAGCTGGGGCAATCAGCCCCAGCATTTT.

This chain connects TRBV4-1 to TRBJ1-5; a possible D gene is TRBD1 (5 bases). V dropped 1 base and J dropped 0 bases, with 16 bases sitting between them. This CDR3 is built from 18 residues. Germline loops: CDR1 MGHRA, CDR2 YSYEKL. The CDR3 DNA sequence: TGCGCCAGCAGCCAAGCCCTCCTGACAGCCTATAGCAATCAGCCCCAGCATTTT. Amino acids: CASSQALLTAYSNQPQHF.

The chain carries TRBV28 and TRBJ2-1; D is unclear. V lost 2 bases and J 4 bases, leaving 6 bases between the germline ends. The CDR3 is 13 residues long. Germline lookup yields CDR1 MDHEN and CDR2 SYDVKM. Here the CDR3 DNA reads TGTGCCAGCAGTTTAGAGGCTTACAATGAGCAGTTCTTC. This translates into CASSLEAYNEQFF.

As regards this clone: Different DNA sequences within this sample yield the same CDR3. Here the CDR3 DNA reads TGTGCCAGTAGTATTGGACAGGGCGCATATGGCTACACCTTC. Translated, it gives CASSIGQGAYGYTF. The V call is TRBV19, the J call TRBJ1-2, with TRBD1 matching 8 bases. With V trimmed by 3 bases and J by 5 bases, 5 bases remained unmatched. The CDR3 loop spans 14 amino acids. Germline lookup yields CDR1 LNHDA and CDR2 SQIVND (reference sequence).

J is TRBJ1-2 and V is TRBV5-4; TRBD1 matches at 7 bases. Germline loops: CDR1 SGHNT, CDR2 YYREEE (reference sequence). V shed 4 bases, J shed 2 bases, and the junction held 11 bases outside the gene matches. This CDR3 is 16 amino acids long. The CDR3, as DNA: TGTGCCAGCAGCCCGCGGGGTCAGACAGGGAACTATGGCTACACCTTC. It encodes CASSPRGQTGNYGYTF.

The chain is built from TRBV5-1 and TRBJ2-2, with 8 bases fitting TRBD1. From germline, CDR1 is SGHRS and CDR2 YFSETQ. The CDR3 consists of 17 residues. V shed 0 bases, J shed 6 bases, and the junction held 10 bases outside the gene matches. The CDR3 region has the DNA TGCGCCAGCAGCTTGGAACCTTGGACAGGGTTGTCCGGGGAGCTGTTTTTT. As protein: CASSLEPWTGLSGELFF.

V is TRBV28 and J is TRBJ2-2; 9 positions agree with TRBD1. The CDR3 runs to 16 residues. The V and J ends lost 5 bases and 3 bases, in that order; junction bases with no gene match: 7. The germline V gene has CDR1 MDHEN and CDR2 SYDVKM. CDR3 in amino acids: CASSLPGQGYTGELFF. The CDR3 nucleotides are TGTGCCAGCAGTCTCCCGGGACAGGGATACACCGGGGAGCTGTTTTTT.

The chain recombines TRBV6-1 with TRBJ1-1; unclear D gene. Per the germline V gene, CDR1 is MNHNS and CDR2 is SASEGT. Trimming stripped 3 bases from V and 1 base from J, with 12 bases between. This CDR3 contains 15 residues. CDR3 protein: CASSEYSVGNTEAFF. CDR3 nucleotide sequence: TGTGCCAGCAGTGAGTATTCGGTTGGGAACACTGAAGCTTTCTTT.

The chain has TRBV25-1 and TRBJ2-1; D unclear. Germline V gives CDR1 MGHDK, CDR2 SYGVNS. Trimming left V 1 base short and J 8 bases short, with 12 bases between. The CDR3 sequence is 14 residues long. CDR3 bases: TGTGCCAGCAGTGAATCCCGACATCCCGATGAGCAGTTCTTC. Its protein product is CASSESRHPDEQFF.

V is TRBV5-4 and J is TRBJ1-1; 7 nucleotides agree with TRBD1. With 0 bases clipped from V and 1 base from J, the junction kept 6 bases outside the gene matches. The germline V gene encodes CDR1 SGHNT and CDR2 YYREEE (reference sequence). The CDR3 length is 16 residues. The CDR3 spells CASSLGAGGGNTEAFF. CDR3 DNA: TGTGCCAGCAGCTTGGGAGCAGGGGGTGGGAACACTGAAGCTTTCTTT.

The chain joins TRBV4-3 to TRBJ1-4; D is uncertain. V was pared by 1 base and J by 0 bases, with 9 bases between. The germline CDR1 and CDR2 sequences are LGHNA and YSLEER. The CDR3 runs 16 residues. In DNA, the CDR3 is TGCGCCAGCAGCCAAGCCTTAACTACAACTAATGAAAAACTGTTTTTT. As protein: CASSQALTTTNEKLFF.